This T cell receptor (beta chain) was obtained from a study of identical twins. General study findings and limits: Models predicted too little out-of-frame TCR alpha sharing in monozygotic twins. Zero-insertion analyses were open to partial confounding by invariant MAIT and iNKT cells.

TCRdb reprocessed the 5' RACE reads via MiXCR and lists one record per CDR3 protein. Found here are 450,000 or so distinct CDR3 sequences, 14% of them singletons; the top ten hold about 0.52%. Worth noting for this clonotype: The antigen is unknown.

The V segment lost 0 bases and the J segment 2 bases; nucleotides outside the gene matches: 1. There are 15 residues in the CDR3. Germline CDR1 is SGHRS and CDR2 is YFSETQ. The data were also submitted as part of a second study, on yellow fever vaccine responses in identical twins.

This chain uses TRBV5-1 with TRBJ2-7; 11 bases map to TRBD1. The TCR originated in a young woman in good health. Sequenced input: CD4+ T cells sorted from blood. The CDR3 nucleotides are TGCGCCAGCAGCTTGGGGGACAGGGGGACCTACGAGCAGTACTTC. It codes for CASSLGDRGTYEQYF.